This T cell receptor beta chain emerged from a study of Ad26.COV2.S vaccination and SARS-CoV-2 variants. Overall study: Administration of Ad26.COV2.S was intramuscular, either once or twice 56 days apart. Findings and limits, study-wide: The TCR breadth and depth analyses may have produced an underestimate of total T cell responses.

Described treatment: about 20 received Ad26.COV2.S at low or high dose, single or two shots; about five received placebo; per-sample allocation not given. On day 63 after the first injection, vaccine and placebo recipients gave samples. Assay used: immunoSEQ multiplex PCR; TCRdb lists only in-frame clones, some missing. The table records about 350,000 clones, roughly 89% of them present only once. Of note for this clone: What it binds is unknown.

The sequence derives from a person aged 18-65 years who received the Ad26.COV2.S COVID-19 vaccine or a placebo. The sample was peripheral blood, taken in a trial of Ad26.COV2.S vaccine versus placebo.

The CDR3 here is CASSTGTTNTGELFF. CDR3 nucleotide sequence: TGTGCCAGCAGCACCGGGACAACGAACACCGGGGAGCTGTTTTTT. The chain links TRBV5-4 to TRBJ2-2; TRBD1 might be the D (6 bases). This CDR3 contains 15 residues. V was cut by 4 bases and J by 0 bases, with 10 bases left in between. The germline CDR1 and CDR2 sequences are SGHNT and YYREEE (reference sequence).